A single sample is the source of the 9 T cell receptor beta chains below, sequenced in a study of cytotoxic CD8 clonotypes in ibrutinib-treated CLL. Some clones are missing from TCRdb's copy, which holds only in-frame ones; the method was immunoSEQ multiplex PCR. This table holds 200,000 or so clones, 75% to 85% found once. This sample comprised PBMCs, obtained after 12 months of ibrutinib treatment. Source of these receptors: a human donor with chronic lymphocytic leukemia.

V usage is TRBV6-1 and J usage is TRBJ1-6, with D possibly TRBD1 on 6 matching bases. This CDR3 comprises 14 residues. Trimming took off 7 bases at V and 10 bases at J, with 17 bases between the two ends. Germline CDR1 reads MNHNS; CDR2 reads SASEGT. The CDR3 nucleotides read TGTGCCAGCATTCCCACCTTGGGGGGCTCACCCCTCCACTTT. Translated: CASIPTLGGSPLHF.

The chain combines TRBV6-1 with TRBJ1-2; TRBD1 aligns across 9 bases. The germline CDR1 and CDR2 sequences are MNHNS and SASEGT. Germline trimming cut 4 bases from V and 4 bases from J; bases unmatched to any gene: 4. CDR3 length equals 14 residues. The CDR3 coding sequence is TGTGCCAGCAGTGGAATACAGGGGGCCTATGGCTACACCTTC. This codes for CASSGIQGAYGYTF.

This rearrangement joins TRBV5-4 to TRBJ1-2; D not certain. CDR3 size: 16 residues. Germline assignment: CDR1 SGHNT and CDR2 YYREEE (reference sequence). Trimming pared 4 bases from V and 4 bases from J, leaving 20 bases between. The CDR3 protein is CASSPRSRDGGYGYTF. As DNA, the CDR3 is TGTGCCAGCAGCCCGAGAAGTCGGGATGGAGGCTATGGCTACACCTTC.

The CDR3 coding sequence is TGTGCCAGCAGTTTTACTAGTCGGTTCTTC. It yields the protein CASSFTSRFF. The V call is TRBV27, the J call TRBJ2-1; D is possibly TRBD2 (5 bases). The CDR3 is made up of 10 amino acids. The ends were cut back, 3 bases at V and 15 bases at J, with 9 bases in the middle. Germline values: CDR1 MNHEY, CDR2 SMNVEV (reference sequence).

The V gene is TRBV28, the J gene TRBJ2-3; the D gene could be TRBD1 or TRBD2 (5 bases each). Germline V gene lookup returns CDR1 MDHEN and CDR2 SYDVKM. V was clipped by 6 bases and J by 2 bases, with 12 bases between them. This CDR3 has 14 residues. This CDR3 is CASRQQEATDTQYF. The CDR3 region has the DNA TGTGCCAGCAGACAACAGGAGGCCACAGATACGCAGTATTTT.

The rearrangement links TRBV6-1 to TRBJ1-4; D not certain. The germline V gene has CDR1 MNHNS and CDR2 SASEGT. Trimming removed 2 bases from V and 5 bases from J, with 18 bases in between. This CDR3 comprises 17 residues. The CDR3 protein is CASSEPSPFYLNEKLFF. The CDR3 DNA sequence: TGTGCCAGCAGTGAACCCAGCCCGTTTTACCTCAATGAAAAACTGTTTTTT.

The chain links TRBV5-6 to TRBJ2-3, with D perhaps TRBD1 or TRBD2 (5 bases each). The V gene's germline CDR1 is SGHDT and CDR2 YYEEEE. V was clipped by 0 bases and J by 6 bases, with 11 bases between them. The CDR3 sequence is 14 residues long. The CDR3 loop reads CASSLGDPSDTQYF. The CDR3 DNA sequence: TGTGCCAGCAGCTTGGGGGACCCATCGGATACGCAGTATTTT.

The chain carries TRBV7-9 and TRBJ1-5; maybe TRBD1 (5 bases). V was cut by 5 bases and J by 0 bases, with 8 bases left in between. The CDR3 extends over 14 amino acids. The germline V gene encodes CDR1 SEHNR and CDR2 FQNEAQ (reference sequence). CDR3 in amino acids: CASSHGHSNQPQHF. CDR3 DNA sequence: TGTGCCAGCAGCCACGGACATAGCAATCAGCCCCAGCATTTT.

CDR3 DNA sequence: TGTGCCAGCCGCATCCCTAGCGGGAGGACCTACGAGCAGTACTTC. This encodes CASRIPSGRTYEQYF. The J gene is TRBJ2-7, the V gene TRBV6-1; 11 nucleotides align to TRBD2. This CDR3 is built from 15 residues. J lost 2 bases, V lost 8 bases, and 8 bases had no gene match. Germline V gene sequence: CDR1 MNHNS, CDR2 SASEGT.